The entry below gives a single TCR beta chain sequence along with its context. Its antigen is still unknown. This sample is drawn from a study of cytomegalovirus exposure and HLA in healthy donors. The overall study: The Caucasian-associated ancestry cluster held around four fifths of roughly 370 genotyped donors. General observations from the study: Follow-up analysis seemed to connect common viral pathogens with several of the most significant clusters identified. Several V segments, TRBV6-2 and TRBV6-3 among them, could not be told apart and were dropped.

The CDR3 has 12 amino acids. In germline, CDR1 is SGHRS, CDR2 YFSETQ. V shed 4 bases and J shed 5 bases, with 10 bases lying between them. PCR used 60 Vbeta primers and 13 Jbeta primers. Method: immunoSEQ multiplex PCR; TCRdb's copy keeps in-frame clones and lacks some. The data show more than 200,000 clones, with more than 70% seen just once and around 1.2% held by the top ten. The V gene is TRBV5-1, the J gene TRBJ2-7; unclear D gene. This TCR came from a human donor in good health. Sequencing used PBMCs. For the CDR3, the DNA is TGCGCCAGCAGCCAATTACATAACGAGCAGTACTTC. Residues: CASSQLHNEQYF.